Sequencing of this T cell receptor (beta chain) was carried out in a study of blood T cell repertoires in COVID-19. In the study overall: From the United States, Italy and Spain came samples of acute and convalescent COVID-19.

Here immunoSEQ multiplex PCR was the method, and the copy in TCRdb shows in-frame clones only, minus some. The table lists about 270,000 clones, 65% to 90% of them singletons. V lost 6 bases, J lost 3 bases, and 4 bases stayed unmatched. The germline CDR1 and CDR2 sequences are SNHLY and FYNNEI. The CDR3 sequence is 13 residues long. The sample taken for sequencing was peripheral blood. This clonotype was obtained from a human donor in a cohort sampled during active COVID-19. The chain has TRBV2 and TRBJ1-1, with 7 nucleotides matching TRBD1. CDR3 DNA: TGTGCCAGCAGGGCACAGGGGTACACTGAAGCTTTCTTT. This codes for CASRAQGYTEAFF. The whole variable domain, filled in from reference TRBV2 and TRBJ1-1, reads EPEVTQTPSHQVTQMGQEVILRCVPISNHLYFYWYRQILGQKVEFLVSFYNNEISEKSEIFDDQFSVERPDGSNFTLKIRSTKLEDSAMYFCASRAQGYTEAFFGQGTRLTVV.